These 29 T cell receptor beta chains were all obtained from the same sample, sequenced in a study of vaccination and CD4 T cells after COVID-19. Sequence data for DNA of cultured CD4+ T cells were generated by the Oncomine TCR Beta short-read assay. TCRdb fed the PCR reads into MiXCR, producing one record per CDR3 protein. The sample shows 22,000 or so distinct CDR3 sequences, 35% to 50% of them seen only once. No antigen has been assigned to these receptors. Specified treatment: approximately 9-day PBMC culture with coronavirus spike peptide pools or control peptides (ViraFEST assay). The specimen sequenced was CD4+ T cells from blood, cultured in vitro. The receptor set was obtained from a human donor who had recovered from COVID-19.

The chain combines TRBV7-2 with TRBJ1-2; D call uncertain. Per the germline V gene, CDR1 is SGHTA and CDR2 is FQGNSA. V lost 4 bases to trimming and J lost 1 base, with 10 bases between them. CDR3 length: 14 residues. In DNA form, the CDR3 reads TGTGCCAGCAGCTCCGTGACGGGTAACTATGGCTACACCTTC. It is translated as CASSSVTGNYGYTF.

The chain recombines TRBV28 with TRBJ1-5, with D uncertain. This CDR3 comprises 14 residues. Looked up from germline, CDR1 is MDHEN and CDR2 is SYDVKM. V dropped 7 bases and J dropped 1 base, with 11 bases sitting between them. The CDR3 is CASMSGQSNQPQHF. The CDR3 DNA is TGTGCCAGCATGTCAGGTCAAAGCAATCAGCCCCAGCATTTT. The full variable domain, its missing parts supplied by reference TRBV28 and TRBJ1-5, is DVKVTQSSRYLVKRTGEKVFLECVQDMDHENMFWYRQDPGLGLRLIYFSYDVKMKEKGDIPEGYSVSREKKERFSLILESASTNQTSMYLCASMSGQSNQPQHFGDGTRLSIL.

The chain couples TRBV6-5 to TRBJ1-5; D may be TRBD1 (5 bases). The germline V gene has CDR1 MNHEY and CDR2 SVGAGI. There are 15 residues in the CDR3. V gave up 1 base and J gave up 7 bases, with 14 bases separating them. The CDR3 DNA reads TGTGCCAGCAGTTACTTTCAGGGAATGAGGCAGCCCCAGCATTTT. This codes for CASSYFQGMRQPQHF.

This clonotype was recorded only once. The chain carries TRBV19 and TRBJ1-3, with D possibly matching TRBD1 (5 bases). The CDR3 runs to 16 residues. V lost 5 bases and J 0 bases, leaving 14 bases between the germline ends. Looked up from germline, CDR1 is LNHDA and CDR2 is SQIVND (reference sequence). CDR3 nucleotides: TGTGCCAGTAGTTGGAATGGAAGGGGCTCTGGAAACACCATATATTTT. Translation gives CASSWNGRGSGNTIYF.

The chain employs TRBV29-1 and TRBJ2-3; 7 bases fit TRBD1. Germline V gene lookup returns CDR1 SQVTM and CDR2 ANQGSEA. This CDR3 region has 14 residues. The ends lost 3 bases at V and 3 bases at J; junction bases unmatched: 6. Here the CDR3 reads CSVDDGQETDTQYF. CDR3 coding DNA: TGCAGCGTTGATGACGGACAGGAGACAGATACGCAGTATTTT.

Sample share makes this clonotype medium-sized. The rearrangement uses TRBV12-3 or TRBV12-4 and TRBJ1-5; a weak D match, TRBD1 (5 bases). V shed 7 bases and J shed 4 bases, with 20 bases lying between them. The CDR3 is 16 amino acids. The CDR3 reads CASTRGGGSRNQPQHF. CDR3 coding DNA: TGTGCCAGCACCCGGGGGGGTGGATCCCGAAATCAGCCCCAGCATTTT.

The V and J genes are TRBV20-1 and TRBJ2-1; D is ambiguous. V gave up 6 bases and J gave up 1 base, with 10 bases separating them. Germline V gene sequence: CDR1 DFQATT, CDR2 SNEGSKA (reference sequence). This CDR3 is 13 amino acids long. CDR3 loop: CSAYTISYNEQFF. DNA for the CDR3: TGCAGTGCCTATACCATATCCTACAATGAGCAGTTCTTC.

The gene calls are TRBV28 and TRBJ2-2, with D maybe TRBD1 (6 bases). V was cut by 4 bases and J by 1 base, with 16 bases left in between. Germline V lookup: CDR1 MDHEN, CDR2 SYDVKM. This CDR3 comprises 17 residues. The CDR3 bases are TGTGCCAGCAGTTCAAATGCACAGGGTTTGAACACCGGGGAGCTGTTTTTT. Amino acid sequence: CASSSNAQGLNTGELFF.

This clonotype was detected only a few times. The chain carries TRBV2 and TRBJ1-5, with D perhaps matching TRBD1 (5 bases). V was trimmed by 5 bases and J by 5 bases, leaving 13 bases between them. Germline V gives CDR1 SNHLY, CDR2 FYNNEI. CDR3 size: 14 residues. The CDR3 DNA sequence: TGTGCCAGCAGTCGGGACCGAGCGGATCAGCCCCAGCATTTT. Protein sequence: CASSRDRADQPQHF.

This clonotype occurred a few times. V gene TRBV20-1 combines with J gene TRBJ2-5; the D gene is possibly TRBD1 (6 bases). Germline V gene data show CDR1 as DFQATT and CDR2 as SNEGSKA (reference sequence). V was clipped by 8 bases and J by 4 bases, with 20 bases between them. CDR3 size: 14 residues. CDR3 nucleotides: TGCAGTTCAACCCCCGCAGGGGACCGAGAGACCCAGTACTTC. Amino acids: CSSTPAGDRETQYF.

This chain joins TRBV10-2 and TRBJ2-1; no reliable D call. The germline gives CDR1 WSHSY, CDR2 SAAADI. The length of the CDR3 is 15 residues. V was shortened by 2 bases and J by 7 bases, with 15 bases between the two germline ends. CDR3 residues: CASSESVPMGNEQFF. The CDR3 DNA sequence: TGCGCCAGCAGTGAGAGTGTCCCAATGGGGAATGAGCAGTTCTTC.

The rearrangement links TRBV18 to TRBJ1-6; D call uncertain. CDR1 and CDR2 from the germline V gene are KGHSH and LQKENI. This CDR3 comprises 13 residues. V shed 2 bases and J shed 14 bases, with 13 bases lying between them. The CDR3 bases are TGTGCCAGCTCACCAGAGCAGGCGGGCACCCTCCACTTT. It yields the protein CASSPEQAGTLHF.

This clonotype came up a few times. The V and J genes are TRBV19 and TRBJ1-6, with 7 positions matching TRBD1. Per the germline V gene, CDR1 is LNHDA and CDR2 is SQIVND (reference sequence). V trimming: 3 bases; J trimming: 7 bases; junction bases outside the gene matches: 6. There are 15 residues in the CDR3. CDR3 region: CASSIGVRGNSPLHF. The CDR3 bases are TGTGCCAGTAGTATTGGAGTCAGGGGGAATTCACCCCTCCACTTT. The full variable domain, in which reference TRBV19 and TRBJ1-6 provide the parts outside the CDR3, is DGGITQSPKYLFRKEGQNVTLSCEQNLNHDAMYWYRQDPGQGLRLIYYSQIVNDFQKGDIAEGYSVSREKKESFPLTVTSAQKNPTAFYLCASSIGVRGNSPLHFGNGTRLTVT.

V and J are TRBV11-3 and TRBJ2-1; TRBD2 matches 14 bases. Germline loops: CDR1 SGHNT, CDR2 YENEEA. V was pared by 5 bases and J by 0 bases, with 3 bases of the junction left unmatched. CDR3 length equals 17 residues. DNA for the CDR3: TGTGCCAGCAGCCGGACTAGCGGGGGGAGCTCCTACAATGAGCAGTTCTTC. It yields the protein CASSRTSGGSSYNEQFF.

This clonotype was recorded a few times. The V call is TRBV19, the J call TRBJ1-2; the match to TRBD1 covers 8 bases. Germline V gene data show CDR1 as LNHDA and CDR2 as SQIVND (reference sequence). There are 14 residues in the CDR3. With 2 bases clipped from V and 8 bases from J, the junction kept 7 bases outside the gene matches. The CDR3 nucleotides read TGTGCCAGTAGTATAAGCCAGGGGGCAGGAGGCTACACCTTC. It yields the protein CASSISQGAGGYTF.

In this sample, this clonotype turned up a few times. The chain has TRBV15 and TRBJ2-4, with D possibly being TRBD2 (6 bases). Germline V gene lookup returns CDR1 LNHNV and CDR2 YYDKDF (reference sequence). This CDR3 has 15 amino acids. The V gene lost 0 bases and the J gene lost 1 base, with 7 bases spanning the gap. The CDR3 reads CATSRDGGAKNIQYF. CDR3 coding DNA: TGTGCCACCAGCAGAGATGGGGGGGCCAAAAACATTCAGTACTTC.

The chain is built from TRBV19 and TRBJ2-5; no clear D. The CDR3 totals 14 residues. V was shortened by 4 bases and J by 5 bases, with 14 bases between the two germline ends. Germline loops: CDR1 LNHDA, CDR2 SQIVND (reference sequence). The CDR3: CASSTRPDGETQYF. The CDR3 DNA follows: TGTGCCAGTAGTACACGACCGGACGGGGAGACCCAGTACTTC.

This chain links TRBV6-5 with TRBJ2-1, with 10 nucleotides matching TRBD1. Trimming cost V 1 base and J 6 bases; bases outside gene matches: 9. Germline V lookup: CDR1 MNHEY, CDR2 SVGAGI. The CDR3 consists of 17 residues. CDR3 sequence (DNA): TGTGCCAGCAGTTACTGGGACAGGGGAGAGGTACGCAATGAGCAGTTCTTC. As protein: CASSYWDRGEVRNEQFF.

This clonotype was seen once. The chain joins TRBV4-1 to TRBJ2-3, with TRBD2 identical over 8 bases. The germline gives CDR1 MGHRA, CDR2 YSYEKL. V lost 4 bases, J lost 4 bases, and 13 bases stayed unmatched. This CDR3 spans 17 amino acids. The CDR3 sequence: CASSPTGGRGRADTQYF. CDR3 bases: TGCGCCAGCAGCCCGACGGGGGGGCGCGGGAGAGCAGATACGCAGTATTTT.

This chain joins TRBV7-3 and TRBJ1-2, with D unresolved. Germline V CDR1 and CDR2: SGHTA, FQGTGA. V gave up 1 base and J gave up 4 bases, with 4 bases separating them. This CDR3 is built from 12 residues. Here the CDR3 DNA reads TGTGCCAGCAGCTTAAGCGGCTATGGCTACACCTTC. Its translation is CASSLSGYGYTF.

The V gene is TRBV11-3, the J gene TRBJ2-1; the D gene could be TRBD1 or TRBD2 (6 bases each). The CDR3 loop spans 13 amino acids. Germline CDR1 is SGHNT and CDR2 is YENEEA. V was trimmed by 1 base and J by 9 bases, leaving 10 bases between them. Written as DNA, the CDR3 is TGTGCCAGCAGCTTAGTTAAGGGGGGTGAGCAGTTCTTC. This codes for CASSLVKGGEQFF.

J is TRBJ2-7 and V is TRBV6-2 or TRBV6-3; 7 positions agree with TRBD1. The trim removed 5 bases at V and 3 bases at J, leaving 7 bases unmatched. The CDR3 is 14 residues long. From germline, CDR1 is MNHEY and CDR2 SVGEGT. The CDR3 here is CASSLTGNFYEQYF. The CDR3 DNA is TGTGCCAGCAGTCTGACAGGGAATTTCTACGAGCAGTACTTC.

This clonotype was detected only a few times. The chain carries TRBV6-5 and TRBJ2-5; D is possibly TRBD1 (5 bases). Deletions cut 0 bases from V and 2 bases from J, with 10 bases between. The germline CDR1 and CDR2 sequences are MNHEY and SVGAGI. The CDR3 contains 15 residues. CDR3 DNA: TGTGCCAGCAGTTACTCAGGCAGGGATCAAGAGACCCAGTACTTC. It codes for CASSYSGRDQETQYF.

J is TRBJ1-5 and V is TRBV6-2 or TRBV6-3; perhaps TRBD1 as D (6 bases). CDR3 length: 16 amino acids. V gave up 6 bases and J gave up 6 bases, with 21 bases separating them. Germline CDR1 MNHEY, CDR2 SVGEGT. This CDR3 reads CASRPAGRGKSQPQHF. The CDR3, as DNA: TGTGCCAGCAGACCAGCGGGGAGGGGGAAAAGTCAGCCCCAGCATTTT.

This sequence joins TRBV29-1 and TRBJ1-5, with D uncertain. The CDR3 is 11 amino acids. Germline loops: CDR1 SQVTM, CDR2 ANQGSEA. V was cut by 4 bases and J by 6 bases, with 7 bases left in between. The CDR3 bases are TGCAGCGTTGTCGGATTTCAGCCCCAGCATTTT. Its protein is CSVVGFQPQHF. Using reference TRBV29-1 and TRBJ1-5 for the parts outside the CDR3, the full variable domain is SAVISQKPSRDICQRGTSLTIQCQVDSQVTMMFWYRQQPGQSLTLIATANQGSEATYESGFVIDKFPISRPNLTFSTLTVSNMSPEDSSIYLCSVVGFQPQHFGDGTRLSIL.

DNA for the CDR3: TGTGCCGCGGGCGGGGTAGGCTACACCTTC. Protein sequence: CAAGGVGYTF. The chain carries TRBV6-1 and TRBJ1-2; no reliable D call. Trimming left V 11 bases short and J 8 bases short, with 12 bases between. Germline V gives CDR1 MNHNS, CDR2 SASEGT. The CDR3 is made up of 10 amino acids.

The genes are TRBV7-9 and TRBJ1-4; D is undetermined. The CDR3 totals 15 residues. Germline lookup yields CDR1 SEHNR and CDR2 FQNEAQ (reference sequence). Trimming removed 5 bases from V and 7 bases from J, with 17 bases in between. The CDR3 spells CASSPSPGVSEKLFF. DNA of the CDR3: TGTGCCAGCAGCCCTAGCCCGGGAGTCAGTGAAAAACTGTTTTTT.

In its sample, this clonotype was seen once. The rearrangement links TRBV6-2 or TRBV6-3 to TRBJ2-7; D is undetermined. The V end lost 4 bases, the J end lost 3 bases, and 7 bases lay between the germline ends. Germline V gene data show CDR1 as MNHEY and CDR2 as SVGEGT. The CDR3 has 12 residues. The CDR3 loop reads CASSSDGYEQYF. As DNA, the CDR3 is TGTGCCAGCAGTTCAGACGGCTACGAGCAGTACTTC.

This clonotype was counted a few times. The chain has TRBV11-3 and TRBJ2-7, with TRBD1 identical over 7 bases. After removal of 5 bases from V and 7 bases from J, the junction contained 8 bases not matched to a gene. The V gene's germline CDR1 is SGHNT and CDR2 YENEEA. There are 13 residues in the CDR3. The CDR3 DNA reads TGTGCCAGCAGCCAAGGGGGCCCCCTTGAGCAGTACTTC. This sequence encodes CASSQGGPLEQYF. The whole variable domain, remainder taken from reference TRBV11-3 and TRBJ2-7, is EAGVVQSPRYKIIEKKQPVAFWCNPISGHNTLYWYLQNLGQGPELLIRYENEEAVDDSQLPKDRFSAERLKGVDSTLKIQPAELGDSAVYLCASSQGGPLEQYFGPGTRLTVT.